The next 24 T cell receptor beta chains were all read from a single sample in a study of T cells in Graves' hyperthyroidism and ophthalmopathy. There were TCR beta CDR3 regions amplified from RNA transcripts. The HTBI primer set served for first-round RT-PCR of the TCR CDR3. TCRdb analysed the multiplex PCR reads with MiXCR anew, one entry per CDR3 protein. In the table there are roughly 700,000 distinct CDR3 sequences, 17% of which are singletons. Material for sequencing was blood. The receptors were gathered from a man aged 50 to 60 with Graves' hyperthyroidism.

The table lists this clonotype with many counts. The CDR3 loop reads CASSEFADTQYF. CDR3 nucleotides: TGTGCCAGCAGCGAGTTTGCAGATACGCAGTATTTT. V is TRBV11-2 and J is TRBJ2-3; D gene ambiguous. The CDR3 is made up of 12 amino acids. The ends were cut back, 5 bases at V and 4 bases at J, with 7 bases in the middle. Germline V gene sequence: CDR1 SGHAT, CDR2 FQNNGV.

The sample holds a few counts of this clonotype. A much larger clone is a single base away; this may be a read error. The rearrangement uses TRBV2 and TRBJ1-1; tentative D call: TRBD1 (6 bases). Trimming removed 7 bases from V and 4 bases from J, with 16 bases in between. There are 14 residues in the CDR3. Germline lookup yields CDR1 SNHLY and CDR2 FYNNEI. The CDR3 spells CASTGALRGTEAFF. DNA of the CDR3: TGTGCCAGCACGGGGGCGCTTAGAGGCACTGAAGCTTTCTTT.

The chain combines TRBV9 with TRBJ1-1; D is perhaps TRBD1 (6 bases). Per germline, CDR1 SGDLS and CDR2 YYNGEE. Trimming pared 4 bases from V and 1 base from J, leaving 11 bases between. The CDR3 spans 14 residues. The CDR3 nucleotides read TGTGCCAGCAGCCCGGGGGACACGAACACTGAAGCTTTCTTT. Protein sequence: CASSPGDTNTEAFF.

In this sample, this clonotype turned up a few times. The chain uses TRBV7-9 and TRBJ2-7; TRBD2 agrees at 10 bases. The CDR3 is made up of 18 amino acids. Per the germline V gene, CDR1 is SEHNR and CDR2 is FQNEAQ (reference sequence). The J segment lost 0 bases and the V segment lost 5 bases, leaving 13 bases of the junction unmatched. Here the CDR3 reads CASSEQWLAGDSSYEQYF. The CDR3 DNA reads TGTGCCAGCAGCGAACAGTGGCTAGCGGGAGATAGCTCCTACGAGCAGTACTTC. Full variable domain (remainder filled in from reference TRBV7-9 and TRBJ2-7): DTGVSQNPRHKITKRGQNVTFRCDPISEHNRLYWYRQTLGQGPEFLTYFQNEAQLEKSRLLSDRFSAERPKGSFSTLEIQRTEQGDSAMYLCASSEQWLAGDSSYEQYFGPGTRLTVT.

This chain links TRBV14 with TRBJ2-3; 10 positions match TRBD2. This CDR3 spans 17 amino acids. V gave up 3 bases and J gave up 1 base; unmatched junction bases: 7. CDR1 and CDR2 from the germline V gene are SGHDN and FVKESK. The CDR3 spells CASSQLTGTSGTDTQYF. In DNA form, the CDR3 reads TGTGCCAGCAGCCAGCTTACCGGGACTAGCGGCACAGATACGCAGTATTTT.

This clonotype was seen only a few times. The CDR3 loop reads CASSQTSGTTGGELFF. The DNA of the CDR3 is TGTGCCAGCTCACAGACTAGCGGGACAACGGGCGGGGAGCTGTTTTTT. V usage is TRBV18 and J usage is TRBJ2-2, with 11 bases matching TRBD2. The CDR3 consists of 16 residues. With 4 bases clipped from V and 7 bases from J, the junction kept 8 bases outside the gene matches. Per germline, CDR1 KGHSH and CDR2 LQKENI.

This clonotype was detected many times. V and J are TRBV11-2 and TRBJ2-1; 14 nucleotides align to TRBD2. The V gene end was trimmed by 3 bases and the J gene end by 9 bases; junction bases not matched to a gene: 7. In germline, CDR1 is SGHAT, CDR2 FQNNGV. The CDR3 sequence is 16 residues long. The CDR3 region is CASSFIPGLAGVEQFF. The CDR3 bases are TGTGCCAGCAGCTTTATTCCGGGACTAGCGGGAGTTGAGCAGTTCTTC. Supplemented by reference TRBV11-2 and TRBJ2-1, the full variable domain reads EAGVAQSPRYKIIEKRQSVAFWCNPISGHATLYWYQQILGQGPKLLIQFQNNGVVDDSQLPKDRFSAERLKGVDSTLKIQPAKLEDSAVYLCASSFIPGLAGVEQFFGPGTRLTVL.

In its sample, this clonotype was seen once. The chain couples TRBV10-3 to TRBJ2-2, with unresolved D. V gave up 1 base and J gave up 1 base, with 4 bases separating them. Germline CDR1 is ENHRY and CDR2 is SYGVKD. This CDR3 comprises 14 residues. CDR3 loop: CAISELRNTGELFF. In nucleotides, the CDR3 is TGTGCCATCAGTGAGTTGAGGAACACCGGGGAGCTGTTTTTT.

This chain uses TRBV9 with TRBJ2-2, with D uncertain. Trimming pared 0 bases from V and 1 base from J, leaving 7 bases between. Germline V gene sequence: CDR1 SGDLS, CDR2 YYNGEE. The CDR3 has 15 amino acids. The CDR3 nucleotides are TGTGCCAGCAGCGTAGATCTCCAGAACACCGGGGAGCTGTTTTTT. This codes for CASSVDLQNTGELFF.

This clonotype showed up just a few times. The chain carries TRBV7-9 and TRBJ1-2; D may be TRBD1 (5 bases). Germline V CDR1 and CDR2: SEHNR, FQNEAQ (reference sequence). CDR3 length equals 15 residues. The V and J ends lost 3 bases and 1 base respectively, with 12 bases between them. This CDR3 reads CASSFGTPLNYGYTF. The CDR3 nucleotides are TGTGCCAGCAGCTTCGGGACGCCGCTTAACTATGGCTACACCTTC. The variable domain in full, completed from reference TRBV7-9 and TRBJ1-2, reads DTGVSQNPRHKITKRGQNVTFRCDPISEHNRLYWYRQTLGQGPEFLTYFQNEAQLEKSRLLSDRFSAERPKGSFSTLEIQRTEQGDSAMYLCASSFGTPLNYGYTFGSGTRLTVV.

This clonotype showed up many times. The chain is built from TRBV3-1 and TRBJ2-1, with 11 nucleotides matching TRBD2. Germline assignment: CDR1 LGHDT and CDR2 YNNKEL (reference sequence). The CDR3 covers 16 residues. The V gene end was trimmed by 1 base and the J gene end by 5 bases; junction bases not matched to a gene: 4. In DNA, the CDR3 is TGTGCCAGCAGCCAAGTAGGGACTAGCGGAAACAATGAGCAGTTCTTC. It yields the protein CASSQVGTSGNNEQFF.

The CDR3 loop is CASSRNREAQYF. CDR3 coding DNA: TGCGCCAGCAGCCGCAACCGGGAAGCGCAGTATTTT. The chain has TRBV5-1 and TRBJ2-3; D possibly corresponds to TRBD2 (5 bases). With 4 bases removed from V and 10 bases from J, the gap between germline ends came to 13 bases. The length of the CDR3 is 12 residues. Germline V gene sequence: CDR1 SGHRS, CDR2 YFSETQ. The full variable domain, rest sourced from reference TRBV5-1 and TRBJ2-3, is KAGVTQTPRYLIKTRGQQVTLSCSPISGHRSVSWYQQTPGQGLQFLFEYFSETQRNKGNFPGRFSGRQFSNSRSEMNVSTLELGDSALYLCASSRNREAQYFGPGTRLTVL.

The DNA for the CDR3 is TGTGCCAGCAGCTTGACGCTAGCGGGAGGCTTCGAGCAGTACTTC. Its translation: CASSLTLAGGFEQYF. The chain carries TRBV7-8 and TRBJ2-7; TRBD2 matches at 11 bases. The junction had 7 bases not matched to a gene; V was cut back by 3 bases and J by 6 bases. The CDR3 has 15 residues. Germline V gene data show CDR1 as SGHVS and CDR2 as FQNEAQ.

This clonotype was counted a few times. The V call is TRBV30, the J call TRBJ2-3; D is unresolved. The CDR3 consists of 14 residues. CDR1 and CDR2 (germline): GTSNPN, SVGIG (reference sequence). Trimming removed 3 bases at V and 2 bases at J, with 12 bases between. The CDR3 loop reads CAWREQLPTDTQYF. The CDR3 DNA follows: TGTGCCTGGAGGGAGCAGCTACCCACAGATACGCAGTATTTT.

The sample holds many counts of this clonotype. The CDR3 nucleotides read TGTGCCAGCAGTTACAGGGCAACTAATGAAAAACTGTTTTTT. This sequence encodes CASSYRATNEKLFF. The chain carries TRBV28 and TRBJ1-4; the D gene is possibly TRBD1 (6 bases). The CDR3 sequence is 14 residues long. Trimming removed 4 bases from V and 0 bases from J, with 6 bases in between. Germline lookup yields CDR1 MDHEN and CDR2 SYDVKM.

This clonotype has a count of ten or more. The J gene is TRBJ1-2, the V gene TRBV12-3 or TRBV12-4; D remains unclear. The CDR3 runs 12 residues. V shed 3 bases and J shed 8 bases, with 10 bases lying between them. CDR3 DNA: TGTGCCAGCAGTTTTTGGCAGCGCGGCTACACCTTC. As protein: CASSFWQRGYTF.

This clonotype has a count of ten or more. The chain uses TRBV7-2 and TRBJ2-1; 9 nucleotides align to TRBD2. V lost 5 bases and J lost 4; bases outside the gene matches: 6. Germline lookup yields CDR1 SGHTA and CDR2 FQGNSA. The CDR3 covers 15 residues. CDR3 residues: CASSIGLASYNEQFF. The CDR3 nucleotides read TGTGCCAGCAGCATCGGACTAGCGTCTTACAATGAGCAGTTCTTC.

This clonotype was counted a few times. Compared with germline, one end of the junction differs, possibly owing to a read error. The chain uses TRBV6-1 and TRBJ1-2; D is possibly TRBD1 (6 bases). The CDR3 spans 14 residues. Germline V gene sequence: CDR1 MNHNS, CDR2 SASEGT. The CDR3: CASTPRGRGSIWAF. CDR3 nucleotide sequence: TGTGCCAGCACCCCGAGGGGTAGGGGGTCGATCTGGGCCTTC.

The chain couples TRBV28 to TRBJ2-1, with a tentative D call TRBD1 (5 bases). There are 14 residues in the CDR3. Germline V gene sequence: CDR1 MDHEN, CDR2 SYDVKM. Trimming left V 3 bases short and J 9 bases short, with 15 bases between. The CDR3 region is CASSFLSQETEQFF. DNA of the CDR3: TGTGCCAGCAGTTTCCTTTCACAGGAGACTGAGCAGTTCTTC.

This clonotype was seen more than once but under ten times. The chain carries TRBV11-2 and TRBJ2-3, with 9 bases matching TRBD1. The CDR3 runs to 15 residues. V shed 1 base, J shed 3 bases, and the junction held 2 bases outside the gene matches. Germline CDR1 SGHAT, CDR2 FQNNGV. The DNA for the CDR3 is TGTGCCAGCAGCTTAGGGGACAGGGCGACAGATACGCAGTATTTT. It yields the protein CASSLGDRATDTQYF.

This clonotype was seen only a few times. The rearrangement uses TRBV18 and TRBJ2-1; TRBD2 agrees at 16 bases. The CDR3 runs to 18 residues. Germline CDR1 KGHSH, CDR2 LQKENI. With V trimmed by 2 bases and J by 7 bases, 8 bases remained unmatched. The CDR3 loop is CASSPAGPGLAGGNEQFF. The DNA for the CDR3 is TGTGCCAGCTCACCAGCGGGCCCGGGACTAGCGGGAGGGAATGAGCAGTTCTTC.

This clonotype was observed at least ten times. This chain uses TRBV7-9 with TRBJ2-7; D not resolved. The CDR3 has 13 amino acids. Trimming removed 1 base from V and 7 bases from J, with 11 bases in between. The germline CDR1 and CDR2 sequences are SEHNR and FQNEAQ (reference sequence). In DNA, the CDR3 is TGTGCCAGCAGCTTAGGAAATAGAGTTGAGCAGTACTTC. Residues: CASSLGNRVEQYF. Filled out from reference TRBV7-9 and TRBJ2-7, the complete variable domain reads DTGVSQNPRHKITKRGQNVTFRCDPISEHNRLYWYRQTLGQGPEFLTYFQNEAQLEKSRLLSDRFSAERPKGSFSTLEIQRTEQGDSAMYLCASSLGNRVEQYFGPGTRLTVT.

This clonotype was observed at least ten times. This chain links TRBV6-2 or TRBV6-3 with TRBJ1-2; D remains ambiguous. Trimming shortened V by 2 bases and J by 8 bases, and 12 bases separated the two germline ends. In germline, CDR1 is MNHEY, CDR2 SVGEGT. This CDR3 contains 13 residues. Written as DNA, the CDR3 is TGTGCCAGCAGTTACGGGTCCTCTTGGGGCTACACCTTC. It translates to CASSYGSSWGYTF.

This chain's CDR3 is CASSQVSQGVRGYTF. CDR3 coding DNA: TGCGCCAGCAGCCAAGTAAGTCAGGGCGTTCGGGGCTACACCTTC. The chain couples TRBV4-1 to TRBJ1-2; a weak D match, TRBD1 (5 bases). The CDR3 is 15 residues long. Trimming stripped 1 base from V and 8 bases from J, with 17 bases between. The germline gives CDR1 MGHRA, CDR2 YSYEKL.